The 31 T cell receptor beta chains below come from one sample, sequenced in a study of blood T cell repertoires in COVID-19. Generated by immunoSEQ multiplex PCR, the TCRdb table keeps only in-frame clones and is missing some. The sample records almost 50,000 clones, approximately 79% being singletons. Sequenced input: peripheral blood. The receptor set was obtained from a man aged 65-85 years with acute or convalescent COVID-19.

The V and J genes are TRBV6-1 and TRBJ2-1; 7 bases line up with TRBD1. Germline V gene data show CDR1 as MNHNS and CDR2 as SASEGT. The ends lost 1 base at V and 13 bases at J; junction bases unmatched: 7. This CDR3 contains 13 residues. CDR3 sequence: CASSEDGGQIQFF. The CDR3 region has the DNA TGTGCCAGCAGTGAAGATGGGGGACAGATCCAGTTCTTC.

This clone was observed once. The DNA of the CDR3 is TGCGCCAGCAGCTTGGGACAGGGGATCTATGGCTACACCTTC. It specifies CASSLGQGIYGYTF. V is TRBV5-1 and J is TRBJ1-2; 8 nucleotides agree with TRBD1. Per the germline V gene, CDR1 is SGHRS and CDR2 is YFSETQ. After removal of 0 bases from V and 4 bases from J, the junction contained 2 bases not matched to a gene. The CDR3 contains 14 residues.

The J gene is TRBJ1-2, the V gene TRBV9, with 7 bases lining up with TRBD1. Germline-derived CDR1 and CDR2 are SGDLS and YYNGEE. The V segment lost 6 bases and the J segment 5 bases; nucleotides outside the gene matches: 13. This CDR3 is built from 15 residues. For the CDR3, the DNA is TGTGCCAGCACCCTCCCTTTAACAGGGGCATATGGCTACACCTTC. It yields the protein CASTLPLTGAYGYTF.

The chain joins TRBV15 to TRBJ1-4, with 7 bases matching TRBD1. The junction had 9 bases not matched to a gene; V was cut back by 4 bases and J by 7 bases. The CDR3 spans 15 residues. Germline values: CDR1 LNHNV, CDR2 YYDKDF (reference sequence). CDR3 region: CATSIPQGLGEKLFF. The CDR3 region has the DNA TGTGCCACCAGCATCCCACAGGGGCTGGGTGAAAAACTGTTTTTT.

This clone is a singleton in its sample. The V call is TRBV2, the J call TRBJ2-1; 7 bases align to TRBD2. J was trimmed by 2 bases and V by 11 bases; bases with no gene match: 9. Germline V gene lookup returns CDR1 SNHLY and CDR2 FYNNEI. The CDR3 covers 14 residues. CDR3 sequence reads: CASLREGTYNEQFF. CDR3 nucleotide sequence: TGTGCCTCGTTGAGGGAGGGGACCTACAATGAGCAGTTCTTC.

The chain carries TRBV2 and TRBJ2-7, with TRBD1 identical over 7 bases. The CDR3 consists of 17 residues. Trimming took 7 bases from V and 2 from J; bases not matched to a gene: 17. CDR1 and CDR2 from the germline V gene are SNHLY and FYNNEI. CDR3 coding DNA: TGTGCCAGCACAGCCCAACCTTTGAGGGGGCGGACCTACGAGCAGTACTTC. Its protein product is CASTAQPLRGRTYEQYF.

J is TRBJ2-3 and V is TRBV19, with 9 nucleotides matching TRBD1. V trimming: 4 bases; J trimming: 0 bases; junction bases outside the gene matches: 2. Germline V gene lookup returns CDR1 LNHDA and CDR2 SQIVND (reference sequence). The CDR3 contains 15 residues. CDR3 region: CASSRGTGSTDTQYF. CDR3 bases: TGTGCCAGTAGTAGAGGGACAGGGAGCACAGATACGCAGTATTTT.

The V call is TRBV9, the J call TRBJ2-7; the match to TRBD2 covers 10 bases. V lost 4 bases and J lost 5; bases outside the gene matches: 6. This CDR3 has 14 residues. In germline, CDR1 is SGDLS, CDR2 YYNGEE. CDR3 region: CASSTGTSVNEQYF. Written as DNA, the CDR3 is TGTGCCAGCAGCACCGGGACTAGCGTCAACGAGCAGTACTTC.

The chain employs TRBV2 and TRBJ2-2; 10 nucleotides agree with TRBD1. CDR1 is SNHLY and CDR2 is FYNNEI in the germline V gene. The CDR3 sequence is 13 residues long. The J segment lost 3 bases and the V segment lost 9 bases, leaving 1 base of the junction unmatched. The CDR3 DNA reads TGTGCCAGGGGGACAGGGGACACCGGGGAGCTGTTTTTT. This codes for CARGTGDTGELFF.

The sample holds one count of this clone. The J gene is TRBJ2-5, the V gene TRBV7-2, with TRBD2 matching over 7 bases. Germline V CDR1 and CDR2: SGHTA, FQGNSA. The CDR3 totals 14 residues. The trim removed 5 bases at V and 2 bases at J, leaving 5 bases unmatched. The CDR3 spells CASSQYGRQETQYF. The DNA for the CDR3 is TGTGCCAGCAGCCAATACGGGAGGCAAGAGACCCAGTACTTC.

The V and J genes are TRBV3-1 (or the pseudogene TRBV3-2) and TRBJ2-3, with 14 bases matching TRBD2. The CDR3 has 18 amino acids. CDR1 and CDR2 (germline): LGHDT, YNNKEL (reference sequence). The J segment lost 5 bases and the V segment lost 0 bases, leaving 7 bases of the junction unmatched. In DNA form, the CDR3 reads TGTGCCAGCAGCCAAGACGTGGGGACTAGCGGGGGTAGAGATACGCAGTATTTT. It is translated as CASSQDVGTSGGRDTQYF.

This clone showed up just a few times. V gene TRBV25-1 combines with J gene TRBJ2-1; TRBD1 agrees at 11 bases. V gave up 2 bases and J gave up 4 bases; unmatched junction bases: 4. Germline CDR1 MGHDK, CDR2 SYGVNS. CDR3 length equals 16 residues. The CDR3 DNA sequence: TGTGCCAGCAGTGAAAGGGGGACAGGGGGTTACAATGAGCAGTTCTTC. Its translation is CASSERGTGGYNEQFF.

The rearrangement joins TRBV7-7 to TRBJ2-2, with 8 bases matching TRBD2. The CDR3 runs to 15 residues. V lost 5 bases and J lost 3; bases outside the gene matches: 5. The germline V gene has CDR1 SSHAT and CDR2 FNYEAQ (reference sequence). The CDR3 here is CASSIREGHTGELFF. CDR3 DNA sequence: TGTGCCAGCAGCATACGGGAGGGACACACCGGGGAGCTGTTTTTT.

This chain joins TRBV5-1 and TRBJ1-5, with D perhaps TRBD1 (6 bases). V shed 0 bases and J shed 6 bases, with 10 bases lying between them. The CDR3 is made up of 14 amino acids. From germline, CDR1 is SGHRS and CDR2 YFSETQ. The CDR3 loop reads CASSLDRAGQPQHF. CDR3 sequence (DNA): TGCGCCAGCAGCTTGGACAGGGCCGGTCAGCCCCAGCATTTT.

V usage is TRBV4-2 and J usage is TRBJ2-1; D is possibly TRBD2 (6 bases). Germline CDR1 and CDR2: LGHNA and YNFKEQ. This CDR3 has 13 amino acids. Trimming shortened V by 2 bases and J by 10 bases, and 12 bases separated the two germline ends. CDR3 region: CASSQLDSGEQFF. The DNA of the CDR3 is TGTGCCAGCAGCCAATTGGATAGCGGAGAGCAGTTCTTC.

The rearrangement uses TRBV9 and TRBJ2-7, with D possibly being TRBD1 (5 bases). The CDR3 runs to 13 residues. The ends were cut back, 2 bases at V and 5 bases at J, with 11 bases in the middle. Germline CDR1 SGDLS, CDR2 YYNGEE. This CDR3 reads CASSVGSRDEQYF. The DNA for the CDR3 is TGTGCCAGCAGCGTTGGATCCAGGGACGAGCAGTACTTC.

V gene TRBV7-2 combines with J gene TRBJ2-7; D perhaps matches TRBD1 (6 bases). The CDR3 runs to 14 residues. Trimming shortened V by 3 bases and J by 2 bases, and 11 bases separated the two germline ends. Looked up from germline, CDR1 is SGHTA and CDR2 is FQGNSA. This chain's CDR3 is CASSFAQGPYEQYF. CDR3 in DNA: TGTGCCAGCAGCTTTGCGCAGGGGCCCTACGAGCAGTACTTC.

V and J are TRBV2 and TRBJ2-7, with D perhaps TRBD1 (7 bases). The germline V and J ends were trimmed by 6 bases and 0 bases, with 12 bases remaining between them. CDR3 size: 14 residues. The germline CDR1 and CDR2 sequences are SNHLY and FYNNEI. For the CDR3, the DNA is TGTGCCAGCAGAACCCAGGGGGGCTCCTACGAGCAGTACTTC. Its protein product is CASRTQGGSYEQYF. The whole variable domain, remainder taken from reference TRBV2 and TRBJ2-7, is EPEVTQTPSHQVTQMGQEVILRCVPISNHLYFYWYRQILGQKVEFLVSFYNNEISEKSEIFDDQFSVERPDGSNFTLKIRSTKLEDSAMYFCASRTQGGSYEQYFGPGTRLTVT.

The chain uses TRBV18 and TRBJ2-5; 12 bases fit TRBD2. The length of the CDR3 is 16 residues. Germline V gene data show CDR1 as KGHSH and CDR2 as LQKENI. J was trimmed by 3 bases and V by 2 bases; bases with no gene match: 4. The CDR3 region has the DNA TGTGCCAGCTCACCAATTACTAGCGGGGGGAAAGAGACCCAGTACTTC. Amino acid sequence: CASSPITSGGKETQYF.

The chain has TRBV7-6 and TRBJ2-5, with D tentatively TRBD2 (10 bases). The CDR3 length is 20 residues. Trimming left V 1 base short and J 6 bases short, with 30 bases between. The germline CDR1 and CDR2 sequences are SGHVS and FNYEAQ. DNA of the CDR3: TGTGCCAGCAGCTTAGTTCCGGACAGGGGTGCTAGCGGGAGTTTAAAGACCCAGTACTTC. Its translation: CASSLVPDRGASGSLKTQYF.

V usage is TRBV3-1 (or the pseudogene TRBV3-2) and J usage is TRBJ1-6; possible D gene TRBD1, 6 bases. The germline V and J ends were trimmed by 0 bases and 7 bases, with 10 bases remaining between them. This CDR3 is 15 amino acids long. The germline gives CDR1 LGHDT, CDR2 YNNKEL (reference sequence). The CDR3 reads CASSQEATGNSPLHF. The CDR3 nucleotides read TGTGCCAGCAGCCAAGAGGCTACAGGGAATTCACCCCTCCACTTT.

The J gene is TRBJ2-1, the V gene TRBV27; TRBD2 aligns across 8 bases. The germline V gene has CDR1 MNHEY and CDR2 SMNVEV (reference sequence). The trim removed 5 bases at V and 9 bases at J, leaving 6 bases unmatched. This CDR3 has 13 residues. In DNA form, the CDR3 reads TGTGCCAGCAGTCCGGGACTAGTCGGTGAGCAGTTCTTC. The encoded protein is CASSPGLVGEQFF.

The table lists this clone with a few counts. CDR3 DNA sequence: TGTGCCAGCAGCTTAAGTGGCCGCTATGGCTACACCTTC. Its protein product is CASSLSGRYGYTF. The chain uses TRBV7-8 and TRBJ1-2; no definite D call. Trimming pared 2 bases from V and 4 bases from J, leaving 8 bases between. Per the germline V gene, CDR1 is SGHVS and CDR2 is FQNEAQ. This CDR3 is built from 13 residues.

V usage is TRBV9 and J usage is TRBJ1-6, with TRBD1 as a possible D gene (5 bases). Germline V gene lookup returns CDR1 SGDLS and CDR2 YYNGEE. CDR3 length: 13 residues. Trimming took 7 bases from V and 7 from J, leaving 12 bases between them. CDR3 coding DNA: TGTGCCAGCTCCAGGGACTGGAATTCACCCCTCCACTTT. Its translation is CASSRDWNSPLHF.

The chain couples TRBV6-6 to TRBJ1-2, with TRBD1 matching over 7 bases. Germline CDR1 reads MNHNY; CDR2 reads SVGAGI (reference sequence). Trimming removed 10 bases from V and 6 bases from J; junction bases left unmatched: 5. This CDR3 contains 11 residues. The CDR3 region is CAIPQGHGYTF. The DNA of the CDR3 is TGTGCCATCCCACAGGGGCATGGCTACACCTTC.

The V and J genes are TRBV7-8 and TRBJ2-7; no firm D call. In germline, CDR1 is SGHVS, CDR2 FQNEAQ. The CDR3 consists of 12 residues. V was trimmed by 3 bases and J by 0 bases, leaving 3 bases between them. The chain's CDR3 is CASSFSSYEQYF. The CDR3 coding sequence is TGTGCCAGCAGCTTTAGCTCCTACGAGCAGTACTTC.

This clone was recorded at least ten times. V usage is TRBV2 and J usage is TRBJ2-7, with 9 nucleotides matching TRBD2. Germline loops: CDR1 SNHLY, CDR2 FYNNEI. Trimming removed 7 bases from V and 5 bases from J; junction bases left unmatched: 12. This CDR3 is 15 amino acids long. The CDR3 spells CASTELLAGTNEQYF. CDR3 nucleotide sequence: TGTGCCAGCACTGAGTTACTAGCGGGTACCAACGAGCAGTACTTC.

This clone was found once. The chain employs TRBV6-1 and TRBJ1-4, with TRBD1 as a possible D gene (6 bases). V dropped 2 bases and J dropped 0 bases, with 10 bases sitting between them. Germline V gives CDR1 MNHNS, CDR2 SASEGT. The CDR3 covers 16 residues. CDR3 amino acids: CASSEFAGATNEKLFF. CDR3 DNA sequence: TGTGCCAGCAGTGAATTCGCAGGGGCAACTAATGAAAAACTGTTTTTT.

The chain's CDR3 is CASGLGDRDTGELFF. The CDR3, as DNA: TGTGCTAGTGGTTTGGGCGACAGGGACACCGGGGAGCTGTTTTTT. The V and J genes are TRBV12-5 and TRBJ2-2, with 7 positions matching TRBD1. The CDR3 spans 15 residues. CDR1 LGHNT and CDR2 FRNRAP come from the germline V gene. The V and J ends lost 1 base and 3 bases, in that order; junction bases with no gene match: 2.

This clone was observed once. This sequence joins TRBV5-1 and TRBJ2-2; 11 bases fit TRBD1. This CDR3 has 16 residues. The germline V gene has CDR1 SGHRS and CDR2 YFSETQ. Germline trimming cut 4 bases from V and 4 bases from J; bases unmatched to any gene: 6. CDR3 bases: TGCGCCAGCAGCCACTCCGGGACAGGGGGCACCGGGGAGCTGTTTTTT. This translates into CASSHSGTGGTGELFF.

The V gene is TRBV14, the J gene TRBJ1-2, with D maybe TRBD1 (5 bases). V shed 3 bases and J shed 0 bases, with 14 bases lying between them. The CDR3 runs to 16 residues. Germline V gives CDR1 SGHDN, CDR2 FVKESK. CDR3 nucleotides: TGTGCCAGCAGCCAGGGGACTCCCTTACCTAACTATGGCTACACCTTC. Its translation: CASSQGTPLPNYGYTF.